This is a list of T cell receptor beta chains from one sample in a study of T-cell memory formation after mild COVID-19. TCRdb processed the 5' RACE reads anew with MiXCR; each CDR3 protein has one entry. The table shows under 250,000 distinct CDR3 sequences, with about 16% occurring only once. The source material was PBMCs or a T cell subset sorted from them (not recorded which). All receptors derive from an adult woman who had mild COVID-19 (a few samples of this study predate the infection). Cell type and time point are not known. Both conserved end residues are part of each CDR3. The D gene is left open where the match is weak. Clone size is stated in some rows and not others, as once, few, many or a class when expanded.

j_gene | d_gene | abundance | len | v_gene | CDR3aa | CDR3nt
TRBJ1-1 | NA | NA | 14 | TRBV5-1 | CASSSKPIETEAFF | TGCGCCAGCAGCTCCAAACCTATCGAAACTGAAGCTTTCTTT
TRBJ2-4 | TRBD1 | NA | 16 | TRBV18 | CASSPRQGTSRNIQYF | TGTGCCAGCTCACCCAGACAGGGTACGTCCAGGAACATTCAGTACTTC
TRBJ2-1 | NA | few | 15 | TRBV18 | CASSPGPSSYNEQFF | TGTGCCAGCTCACCTGGACCTAGCTCCTACAATGAGCAGTTCTTC
TRBJ2-5 | NA | NA | 14 | TRBV6-6 | CASGTPEGWETQYF | TGTGCCAGCGGAACCCCGGAGGGGTGGGAGACCCAGTACTTC
TRBJ2-3 | NA | NA | 14 | TRBV12-3/TRBV12-4 | CASSYHREGGTQYF | TGTGCCAGCAGTTATCACAGGGAAGGAGGTACGCAGTATTTT
TRBJ2-3 | NA | NA | 14 | TRBV6-5 | CASSYSIPADTQYF | TGTGCCAGCAGTTACTCGATACCAGCGGATACGCAGTATTTT
TRBJ2-7 | NA | NA | 12 | TRBV29-1 | CSVVKTGYEQYF | TGCAGCGTGGTAAAAACAGGCTACGAGCAGTACTTC
TRBJ2-5 | TRBD2 | few | 14 | TRBV19 | CASSMASGTETQYF | TGTGCCAGTAGTATGGCTAGCGGGACGGAGACCCAGTACTTC
TRBJ1-2 | TRBD1 | NA | 15 | TRBV20-1 | CSATLRRDRGAGYTF | TGCAGTGCTACCCTGAGGCGGGACAGGGGTGCTGGCTACACCTTC
TRBJ1-3 | NA | NA | 17 | TRBV10-3 | CAISGLQTGFAGNTIYF | TGTGCCATCAGTGGACTGCAAACAGGGTTTGCGGGAAACACCATATATTTT
TRBJ1-1 | TRBD1 | few | 13 | TRBV12-3/TRBV12-4 | CASSWDRDTEAFF | TGTGCCAGCAGCTGGGACAGGGACACTGAAGCTTTCTTT
TRBJ2-2 | NA | NA | 14 | TRBV7-2 | CASSLDRVPGELFF | TGTGCCAGCAGCTTAGACAGGGTTCCCGGGGAGCTGTTTTTT
TRBJ2-2 | NA | few | 14 | TRBV19 | CASMLELGTGELFF | TGTGCCAGTATGTTGGAGCTCGGCACCGGGGAGCTGTTTTTT
TRBJ2-3 | TRBD2 | many | 16 | TRBV4-3 | CASSRTGLAGFDTQYF | TGCGCCAGCAGCCGGACCGGACTAGCGGGATTCGATACGCAGTATTTT
TRBJ2-2 | NA | few | 15 | TRBV2 | CASSEDASWAGELFF | TGTGCCAGCAGTGAAGACGCTAGTTGGGCCGGGGAGCTGTTTTTT
TRBJ2-1 | NA | NA | 14 | TRBV3-1 | CASSQVQGGSEQFF | TGTGCCAGCAGCCAAGTGCAGGGGGGGAGTGAGCAGTTCTTC
TRBJ2-1 | NA | few | 14 | TRBV19 | CASKRDSSYNEQFF | TGTGCCAGTAAGCGGGACAGCTCCTACAATGAGCAGTTCTTC
TRBJ2-1 | TRBD2 | many | 16 | TRBV4-2 | CASSPGASGSGNEQFF | TGTGCCAGCAGCCCTGGGGCTAGCGGGAGTGGAAATGAGCAGTTCTTC
TRBJ2-2 | TRBD1 | NA | 14 | TRBV6-1 | CASALTGDTGELFF | TGTGCCAGCGCCTTGACAGGGGACACCGGGGAGCTGTTTTTT
TRBJ2-1 | NA | few | 15 | TRBV28 | CASLTRRKMDNEQFF | TGTGCCAGCCTGACTCGAAGGAAGATGGACAATGAGCAGTTCTTC
TRBJ2-7 | NA | NA | 15 | TRBV20-1 | CSARSLRDFAYEQYF | TGCAGTGCTAGATCTCTCCGGGACTTTGCCTACGAGCAGTACTTC
TRBJ2-1 | TRBD2 | few | 13 | TRBV3-1 | CASSSSGGNEQFF | TGTGCCAGCAGCTCCAGCGGGGGTAATGAGCAGTTCTTC
TRBJ2-1 | NA | NA | 16 | TRBV14 | CASSQRWQGNRDEQFF | TGTGCCAGCAGCCAACGGTGGCAGGGGAACAGGGATGAGCAGTTCTTC
TRBJ1-5 | NA | few | 15 | TRBV12-3/TRBV12-4 | CASSSGTDSAQPQHF | TGTGCCAGCAGTTCGGGGACCGACAGTGCTCAGCCCCAGCATTTT
TRBJ2-1 | TRBD2 | few | 14 | TRBV2 | CASRTSGRANEQFF | TGTGCCAGCAGGACTAGCGGGAGGGCGAATGAGCAGTTCTTC
TRBJ1-3 | NA | many | 17 | TRBV10-3 | CAISGQTYGSSGNTIYF | TGTGCCATCAGCGGACAGACGTACGGCTCCTCTGGAAACACCATATATTTT
TRBJ2-3 | TRBD2 | NA | 18 | TRBV7-2 | CASSLGLAGPMNTDTQYF | TGTGCCAGCAGCTTAGGATTAGCGGGGCCAATGAACACAGATACGCAGTATTTT
TRBJ2-1 | TRBD2 | many | 13 | TRBV20-1 | CSAGSGGYNEQFF | TGCAGTGCTGGAAGCGGGGGGTACAATGAGCAGTTCTTC
TRBJ2-3 | TRBD2 | NA | 15 | TRBV30 | CAWSVTSGMPDTQYF | TGTGCCTGGAGTGTAACTAGCGGGATGCCCGATACGCAGTATTTT
TRBJ2-7 | TRBD1 | many | 14 | TRBV25-1 | CASSKETGAYEQYF | TGTGCCAGCAGTAAGGAAACAGGGGCCTACGAGCAGTACTTC
TRBJ1-1 | NA | NA | 14 | TRBV5-1 | CASSLEAGRLGAFF | TGCGCCAGCAGCTTGGAGGCCGGGCGGCTGGGAGCTTTCTTT
TRBJ2-5 | TRBD2 | NA | 16 | TRBV20-1 | CSARPSGLAGKETQYF | TGCAGTGCTAGGCCCTCGGGACTAGCGGGAAAAGAGACCCAGTACTTC
TRBJ1-1 | NA | NA | 16 | TRBV9 | CASSPGEPSRNTEAFF | TGTGCCAGCAGCCCGGGTGAACCCTCAAGGAACACTGAAGCTTTCTTT
TRBJ2-3 | TRBD2 | NA | 16 | TRBV7-9 | CASSFPKREGRDTQYF | TGTGCCAGCAGCTTCCCCAAGCGGGAGGGCCGAGATACGCAGTATTTT
TRBJ2-3 | NA | few | 15 | TRBV5-4 | CASSLVNGGGDTQYF | TGTGCCAGCAGCTTGGTTAATGGGGGTGGAGATACGCAGTATTTT
TRBJ1-5 | NA | few | 14 | TRBV6-5 | CASRAAGAGQPQHF | TGTGCCAGCAGAGCCGCCGGGGCCGGTCAGCCCCAGCATTTT
TRBJ1-2 | NA | NA | 13 | TRBV6-1 | CASRALGSYGYTF | TGTGCCAGCAGGGCCCTTGGGTCCTATGGCTACACCTTC
TRBJ1-5 | NA | NA | 14 | TRBV7-2 | CASSPGAVNQPQHF | TGTGCCAGCAGCCCGGGGGCAGTCAATCAGCCCCAGCATTTT
TRBJ2-5 | NA | few | 13 | TRBV4-1 | CASSQGYRETQYF | TGCGCCAGCAGCCAAGGATATAGGGAGACCCAGTACTTC
TRBJ1-5 | NA | NA | 15 | TRBV7-2 | CASSPEAVSNQPQHF | TGTGCCAGCAGCCCCGAGGCAGTTAGCAATCAGCCCCAGCATTTT
TRBJ2-1 | TRBD2 | NA | 16 | TRBV5-1 | CASSLVTSGGANEQFF | TGCGCCAGCAGCTTGGTGACTAGCGGGGGGGCCAATGAGCAGTTCTTC
TRBJ1-4 | NA | few | 13 | TRBV5-1 | CASSREVDEKLFF | TGCGCCAGCAGCCGAGAAGTGGATGAAAAACTGTTTTTT
TRBJ1-5 | NA | few | 16 | TRBV2 | CASILDRVNSNQPQHF | TGTGCCAGCATCTTAGACAGAGTCAATAGCAATCAGCCCCAGCATTTT
TRBJ1-1 | NA | few | 16 | TRBV10-3 | CAISDGRVGRNTEAFF | TGTGCCATCAGTGATGGCAGGGTCGGTAGGAACACTGAAGCTTTCTTT
TRBJ2-7 | NA | NA | 15 | TRBV5-5 | CASSFLDTQDYEQYF | TGTGCCAGCAGTTTCCTAGATACCCAGGACTACGAGCAGTACTTC
TRBJ2-1 | NA | NA | 13 | TRBV20-1 | CSARGQKYNEQFF | TGCAGTGCGAGAGGGCAGAAATACAATGAGCAGTTCTTC
TRBJ2-4 | NA | few | 14 | TRBV11-2 | CASSFLASPAIQYF | TGTGCCAGCAGCTTCCTCGCTAGCCCAGCCATTCAGTACTTC
TRBJ1-2 | TRBD1 | NA | 13 | TRBV6-1 | CASGDRNPYGYTF | TGTGCCAGCGGGGACAGGAACCCTTATGGCTACACCTTC
TRBJ2-3 | TRBD1 | NA | 13 | TRBV29-1 | CSYRGFGTDTQYF | TGCAGCTACAGGGGGTTTGGGACAGATACGCAGTATTTT
TRBJ2-1 | TRBD2 | many | 16 | TRBV27 | CASTRVGTSSGNEQFF | TGTGCCTCCACTCGCGTCGGGACTAGCTCTGGCAATGAGCAGTTCTTC
TRBJ2-7 | NA | NA | 12 | TRBV30 | CAWSTLNYEQYF | TGTGCCTGGAGTACCCTCAACTACGAGCAGTACTTC
TRBJ1-4 | NA | few | 15 | TRBV29-1 | CSAGSAGTTNEKLFF | TGCAGCGCCGGGAGTGCGGGAACTACTAATGAAAAACTGTTTTTT
TRBJ1-2 | NA | NA | 8 | TRBV20-1 | CSATGRTF | TGCAGTGCTACGGGTCGCACCTTC
TRBJ1-6 | NA | NA | 16 | TRBV14 | CASSRGPVLYNSPLHF | TGTGCCAGCAGCCGGGGCCCCGTTCTCTATAATTCACCCCTCCACTTT